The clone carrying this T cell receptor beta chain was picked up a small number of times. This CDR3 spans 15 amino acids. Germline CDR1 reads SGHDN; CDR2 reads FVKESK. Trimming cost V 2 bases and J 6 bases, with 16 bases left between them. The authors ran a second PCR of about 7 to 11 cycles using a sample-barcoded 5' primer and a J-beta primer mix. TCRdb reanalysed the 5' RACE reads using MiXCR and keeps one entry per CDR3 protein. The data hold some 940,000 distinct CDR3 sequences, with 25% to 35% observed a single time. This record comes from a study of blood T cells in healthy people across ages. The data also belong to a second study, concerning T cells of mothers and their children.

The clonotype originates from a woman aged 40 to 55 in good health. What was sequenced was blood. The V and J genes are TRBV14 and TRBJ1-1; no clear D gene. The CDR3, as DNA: TGTGCCAGCAGCCAATATAGGCCGGGTAATTCTGAAGCTTTCTTT. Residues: CASSQYRPGNSEAFF.